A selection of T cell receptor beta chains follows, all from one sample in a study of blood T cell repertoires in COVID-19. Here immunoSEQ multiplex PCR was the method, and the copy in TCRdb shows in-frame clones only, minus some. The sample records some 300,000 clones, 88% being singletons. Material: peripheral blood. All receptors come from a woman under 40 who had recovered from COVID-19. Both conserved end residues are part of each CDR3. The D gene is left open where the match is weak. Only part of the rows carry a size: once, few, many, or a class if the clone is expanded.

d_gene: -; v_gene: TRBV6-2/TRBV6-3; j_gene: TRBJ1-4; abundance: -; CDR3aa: CASSRDRKMATNEKLFF; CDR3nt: TGTGCCAGCAGTAGAGACAGGAAGATGGCAACTAATGAAAAACTGTTTTTT
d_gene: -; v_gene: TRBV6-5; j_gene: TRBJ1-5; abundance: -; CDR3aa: CASSFSGGNQPQHF; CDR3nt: TGTGCCAGCAGTTTCTCAGGGGGCAATCAGCCCCAGCATTTT
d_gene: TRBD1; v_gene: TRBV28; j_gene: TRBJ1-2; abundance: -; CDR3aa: CASSLTGGYYGYTF; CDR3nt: TGTGCCAGCAGTTTAACAGGGGGCTACTATGGCTACACCTTC
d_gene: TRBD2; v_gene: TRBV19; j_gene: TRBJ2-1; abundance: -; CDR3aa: CASKRSGGGLYNEQFF; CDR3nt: TGTGCCAGTAAGCGTTCCGGGGGGGGATTATACAATGAGCAGTTCTTC
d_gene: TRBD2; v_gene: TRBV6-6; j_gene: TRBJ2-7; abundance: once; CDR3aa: CASSYGWEGEQYF; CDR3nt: TGTGCCAGCAGTTACGGTTGGGAGGGTGAGCAGTACTTC
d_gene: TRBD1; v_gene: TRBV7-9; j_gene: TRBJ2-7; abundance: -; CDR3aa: CASSPTDRAYEQYF; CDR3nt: TGTGCCAGCAGCCCCACTGACAGGGCCTACGAGCAGTACTTC
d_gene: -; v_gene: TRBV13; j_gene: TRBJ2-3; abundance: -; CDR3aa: CATRRVTDTQYF; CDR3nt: TGTGCCACCCGGAGAGTGACAGATACGCAGTATTTT
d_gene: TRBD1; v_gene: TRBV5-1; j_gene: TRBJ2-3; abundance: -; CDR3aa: CASSVGQGGDTQYF; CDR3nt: TGCGCCAGCAGCGTAGGACAGGGAGGAGATACGCAGTATTTT
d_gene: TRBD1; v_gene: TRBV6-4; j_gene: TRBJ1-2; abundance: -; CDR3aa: CASSRQGVGGYTF; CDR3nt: TGTGCCAGCAGTCGACAGGGGGTCGGTGGCTACACCTTC
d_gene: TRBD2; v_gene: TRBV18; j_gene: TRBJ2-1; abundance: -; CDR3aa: CASSPSEGLAGSGNEQFF; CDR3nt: TGTGCCAGCTCACCAAGTGAGGGACTAGCGGGTTCTGGCAATGAGCAGTTCTTC
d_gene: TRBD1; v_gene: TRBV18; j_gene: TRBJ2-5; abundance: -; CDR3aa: CASSHGQGGETQYF; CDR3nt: TGTGCCAGCTCACATGGACAGGGTGGGGAGACCCAGTACTTC
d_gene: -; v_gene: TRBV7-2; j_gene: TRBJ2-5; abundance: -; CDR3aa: CASSLDPGLPETQYF; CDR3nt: TGTGCCAGCAGCTTAGACCCGGGACTTCCAGAGACCCAGTACTTC
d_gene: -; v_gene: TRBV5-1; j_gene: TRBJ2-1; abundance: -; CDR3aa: CASSRGMSSYNEQFF; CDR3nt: TGCGCCAGCAGCCGAGGCATGAGCTCCTACAATGAGCAGTTCTTC
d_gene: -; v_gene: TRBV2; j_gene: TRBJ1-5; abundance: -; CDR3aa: CASSLDSGGNQPQHF; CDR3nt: TGTGCCAGCAGTTTAGACAGTGGAGGCAATCAGCCCCAGCATTTT
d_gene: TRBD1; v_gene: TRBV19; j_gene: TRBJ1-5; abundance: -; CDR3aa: CASSPQGWSDQPQHF; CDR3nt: TGTGCCAGTAGTCCACAGGGGTGGTCGGATCAGCCCCAGCATTTT
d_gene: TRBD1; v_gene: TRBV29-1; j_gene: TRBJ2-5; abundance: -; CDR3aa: CSVDQGVRETQYF; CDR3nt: TGCAGCGTTGACCAGGGGGTCCGTGAGACCCAGTACTTC
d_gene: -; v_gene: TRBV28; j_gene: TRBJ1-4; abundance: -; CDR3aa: CASSTSRGGAVEKLFF; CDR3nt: TGTGCCAGCAGCACTTCGCGGGGAGGGGCGGTAGAAAAACTGTTTTTT
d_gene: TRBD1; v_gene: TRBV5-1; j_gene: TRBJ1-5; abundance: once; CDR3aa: CASSLQGALGQPQHF; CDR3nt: TGCGCCAGCAGCTTACAGGGGGCCTTGGGTCAGCCCCAGCATTTT
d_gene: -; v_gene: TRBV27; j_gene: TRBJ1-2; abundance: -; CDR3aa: CASSLKGGRLYGYTF; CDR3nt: TGTGCCAGCAGTTTAAAGGGAGGACGCCTCTATGGCTACACCTTC
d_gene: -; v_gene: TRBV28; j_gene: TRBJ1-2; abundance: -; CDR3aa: CASSLGRVDGYTF; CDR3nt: TGTGCCAGCAGTTTGGGCAGGGTAGATGGCTACACCTTC
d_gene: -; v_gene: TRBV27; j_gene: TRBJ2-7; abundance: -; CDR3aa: CASSSGTIGNEQYF; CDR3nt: TGTGCCAGCAGTTCCGGGACAATCGGCAACGAGCAGTACTTC
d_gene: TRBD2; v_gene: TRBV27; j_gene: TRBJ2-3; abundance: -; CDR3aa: CASSLRLAGGQPDTQYF; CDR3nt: TGTGCCAGCAGTCTCAGACTAGCGGGGGGGCAGCCAGATACGCAGTATTTT
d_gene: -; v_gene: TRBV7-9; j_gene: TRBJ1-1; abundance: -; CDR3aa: CASSLAARGGSEAFF; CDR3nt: TGTGCCAGCAGCTTAGCGGCCCGGGGAGGCTCTGAAGCTTTCTTT
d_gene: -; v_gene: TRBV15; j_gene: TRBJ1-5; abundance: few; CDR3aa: CATSRGEVKRQPQHF; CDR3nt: TGTGCCACCAGCAGAGGTGAGGTAAAGAGGCAGCCCCAGCATTTT
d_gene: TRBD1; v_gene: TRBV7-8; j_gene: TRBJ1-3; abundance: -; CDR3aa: CASSFLPGGTDTIYF; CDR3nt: TGTGCCAGCAGCTTCCTTCCAGGGGGCACGGACACCATATATTTT
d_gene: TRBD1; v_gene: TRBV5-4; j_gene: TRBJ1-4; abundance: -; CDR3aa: CASSLGGQGAWKTNEKLFF; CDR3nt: TGTGCCAGCAGCTTGGGGGGACAGGGGGCGTGGAAGACTAATGAAAAACTGTTTTTT
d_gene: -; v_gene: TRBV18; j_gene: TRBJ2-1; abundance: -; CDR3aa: CASSPREVSNEQFF; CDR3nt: TGTGCCAGCTCACCAAGAGAGGTCAGCAATGAGCAGTTCTTC
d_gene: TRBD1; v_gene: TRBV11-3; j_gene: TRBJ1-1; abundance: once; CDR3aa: CASRQGLETEAFF; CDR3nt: TGTGCCAGCCGACAGGGGCTTGAAACTGAAGCTTTCTTT
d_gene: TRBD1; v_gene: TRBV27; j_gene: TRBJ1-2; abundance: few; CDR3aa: CASDRANYGYTF; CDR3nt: TGTGCCAGCGACAGGGCCAACTATGGCTACACCTTC
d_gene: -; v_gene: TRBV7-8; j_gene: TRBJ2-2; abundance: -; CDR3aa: CASSSGRNTGELFF; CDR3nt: TGTGCCAGCAGCTCAGGGCGGAACACCGGGGAGCTGTTTTTT
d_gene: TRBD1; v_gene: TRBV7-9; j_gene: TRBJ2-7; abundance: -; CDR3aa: CASSDAGTGHYEQYF; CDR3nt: TGTGCCAGCAGCGACGCCGGGACAGGGCACTACGAGCAGTACTTC
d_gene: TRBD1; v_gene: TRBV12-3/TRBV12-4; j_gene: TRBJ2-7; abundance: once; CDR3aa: CASVDRGNEQYF; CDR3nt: TGTGCCAGCGTTGACAGGGGGAACGAGCAGTACTTC
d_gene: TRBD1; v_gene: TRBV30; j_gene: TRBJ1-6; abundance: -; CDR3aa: CACLRGQGNSPLHF; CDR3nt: TGTGCCTGCCTGAGGGGACAGGGAAATTCACCCCTCCACTTT
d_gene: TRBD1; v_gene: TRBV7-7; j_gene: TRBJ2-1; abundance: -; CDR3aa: CASSRYTGDNEQFF; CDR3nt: TGTGCCAGCAGCCGATACACAGGGGACAATGAGCAGTTCTTC
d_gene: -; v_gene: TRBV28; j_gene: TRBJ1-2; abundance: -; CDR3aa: CASSLSRDYYGYTF; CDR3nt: TGTGCCAGCAGTTTATCCCGGGACTACTATGGCTACACCTTC
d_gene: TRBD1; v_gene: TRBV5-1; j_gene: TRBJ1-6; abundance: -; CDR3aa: CASSRDSNSPLHF; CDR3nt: TGCGCCAGCAGCCGGGACAGTAATTCACCCCTCCACTTT
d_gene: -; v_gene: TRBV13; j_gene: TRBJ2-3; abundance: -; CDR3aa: CASSFGTSTDTQYF; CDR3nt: TGTGCCAGCAGCTTTGGTACTAGCACAGATACGCAGTATTTT
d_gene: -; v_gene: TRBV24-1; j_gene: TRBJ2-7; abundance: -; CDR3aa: CATSDGFYYEQYF; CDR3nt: TGTGCCACCAGTGACGGTTTCTACTACGAGCAGTACTTC
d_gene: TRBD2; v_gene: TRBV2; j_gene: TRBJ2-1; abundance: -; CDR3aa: CASRVAGGINEQFF; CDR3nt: TGTGCCAGCAGAGTAGCGGGGGGAATAAATGAGCAGTTCTTC
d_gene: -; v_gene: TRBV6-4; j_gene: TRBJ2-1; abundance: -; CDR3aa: CASMRPESSNEQFF; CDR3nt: TGTGCCAGCATGCGTCCTGAGAGCTCCAATGAGCAGTTCTTC
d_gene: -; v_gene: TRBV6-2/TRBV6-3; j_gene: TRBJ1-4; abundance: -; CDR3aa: CASSDGMMNEKLFF; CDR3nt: TGTGCCAGCAGCGACGGGATGATGAATGAAAAACTGTTTTTT
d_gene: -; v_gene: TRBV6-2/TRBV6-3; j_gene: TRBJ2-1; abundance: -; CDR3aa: CASSYLTPSSYNEQFF; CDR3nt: TGTGCCAGCAGTTACTTGACACCGAGCTCCTACAATGAGCAGTTCTTC
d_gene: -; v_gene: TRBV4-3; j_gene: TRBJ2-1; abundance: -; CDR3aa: CASSQGGGRLYNEQFF; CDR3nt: TGCGCCAGCAGCCAAGGGGGGGGCCGGCTTTACAATGAGCAGTTCTTC
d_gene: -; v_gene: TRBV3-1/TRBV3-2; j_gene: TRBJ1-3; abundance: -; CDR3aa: CASSQASPLYGNTIYF; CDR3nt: TGTGCCAGCAGCCAAGCTAGTCCTCTGTACGGAAACACCATATATTTT
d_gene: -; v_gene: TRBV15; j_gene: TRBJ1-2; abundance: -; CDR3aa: CATSLQGGASYGYTF; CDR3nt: TGTGCCACCAGCCTCCAAGGGGGGGCGAGCTATGGCTACACCTTC
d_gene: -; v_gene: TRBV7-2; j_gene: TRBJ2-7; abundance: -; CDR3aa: CASRLTRGGPQYF; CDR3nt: TGTGCCAGCAGACTAACCCGCGGAGGCCCGCAGTACTTC
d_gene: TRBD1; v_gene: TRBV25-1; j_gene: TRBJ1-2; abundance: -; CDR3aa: CASSYASGQGANYGYTF; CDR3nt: TGTGCCAGCAGTTATGCCTCGGGGCAGGGGGCTAACTATGGCTACACCTTC
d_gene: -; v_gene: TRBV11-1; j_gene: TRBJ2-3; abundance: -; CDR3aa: CASRASSGTSTDTQYF; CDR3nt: TGTGCCAGCAGAGCCAGTAGCGGAACTAGCACAGATACGCAGTATTTT
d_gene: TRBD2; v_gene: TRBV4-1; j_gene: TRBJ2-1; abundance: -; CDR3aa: CASSHAPGLAYNEQFF; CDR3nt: TGCGCCAGCAGCCATGCCCCGGGACTAGCCTACAATGAGCAGTTCTTC
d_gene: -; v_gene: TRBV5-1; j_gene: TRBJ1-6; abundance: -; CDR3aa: CASSLGGVGSPLHF; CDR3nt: TGCGCCAGCAGCTTAGGGGGAGTAGGTTCACCCCTCCACTTT
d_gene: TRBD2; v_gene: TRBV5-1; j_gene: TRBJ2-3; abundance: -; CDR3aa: CASSPGLAGTTDTQYF; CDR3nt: TGCGCCAGCAGCCCGGGACTAGCGGGGACCACAGATACGCAGTATTTT
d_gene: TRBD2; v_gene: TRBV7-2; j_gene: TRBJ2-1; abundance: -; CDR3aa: CASSASRLASGGALFF; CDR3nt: TGTGCCAGCAGCGCATCCCGGTTGGCTAGCGGGGGGGCCCTGTTCTTC
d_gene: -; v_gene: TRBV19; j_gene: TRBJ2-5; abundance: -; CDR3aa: CASTHGRGETQYF; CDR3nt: TGTGCCAGTACCCACGGGCGGGGAGAGACCCAGTACTTC
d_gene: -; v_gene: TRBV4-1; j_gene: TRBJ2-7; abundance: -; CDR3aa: CASSQEPESYEQYF; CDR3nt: TGCGCCAGCAGCCAAGAACCAGAATCCTACGAGCAGTACTTC